This T cell receptor (beta chain) was obtained from a study of read filtering for tumor transcriptome and immune sequencing. This library used roughly 400 ng RNA and molecular barcoded adaptors spanning alpha/delta and beta/gamma chains. TCRdb redid the calling of the reads with MiXCR, one entry per CDR3 protein. The sample lists around 50,000 distinct CDR3 sequences; 20% were seen once. The trim removed 3 bases at V and 9 bases at J, leaving 11 bases unmatched. The germline CDR1 and CDR2 sequences are SGDLS and YYNGEE. CDR3 length: 15 residues. The sample was a population of CD138-negative cells sorted from bone marrow. The sequence was collected from a donor over 35 with multiple myeloma. V usage is TRBV9 and J usage is TRBJ2-1; 8 bases fit TRBD2. The CDR3: CASSAGLDIFREQFF. In nucleotides, the CDR3 is TGTGCCAGCAGCGCGGGACTAGATATATTCCGTGAGCAGTTCTTC.